One and the same sample provided the 5 T cell receptor beta chains below, sequenced in a study of cytomegalovirus exposure and HLA in healthy donors. PCR involved 60 Vbeta and 13 Jbeta primers. Assay: immunoSEQ multiplex PCR; the TCRdb copy retains only in-frame clones and omits some. In the table there are more than 150,000 clones, 82% of which are singletons. Sequencing was done on a sample of PBMCs. These TCRs come from a woman under 30 in good health and CMV-seronegative.

The rearrangement uses TRBV9 and TRBJ2-1; 8 bases line up with TRBD2. Germline V gene sequence: CDR1 SGDLS, CDR2 YYNGEE. Germline trimming cut 0 bases from V and 6 bases from J; bases unmatched to any gene: 8. The CDR3 consists of 16 residues. In DNA, the CDR3 is TGTGCCAGCAGCGTAGGGAGGACTAGCCGATCCAATGAGCAGTTCTTC. This gives the protein CASSVGRTSRSNEQFF.

This clone showed up just a few times. A junction boundary mismatches the germline segment, possibly from a read error. The chain recombines TRBV5-5 with TRBJ1-4, with D perhaps TRBD1 (6 bases). The V gene's germline CDR1 is SGHKS and CDR2 YYEKEE (reference sequence). The CDR3 runs 14 residues. The CDR3 region has the DNA TGTGCCAGCAGCGTAGGACAGACTAATGAAAGACTGTTTTTT. Its protein is CASSVGQTNERLFF.

There are a few counts of this clone. The chain couples TRBV2 to TRBJ1-4; 9 nucleotides agree with TRBD1. V shed 6 bases, J shed 4 bases, and the junction held 9 bases outside the gene matches. There are 16 residues in the CDR3. Germline CDR1 and CDR2: SNHLY and FYNNEI. DNA for the CDR3: TGTGCCAGCAGCGCCACAACAGGGGGCGTTAATGAAAAACTGTTTTTT. Its protein is CASSATTGGVNEKLFF.

The chain joins TRBV27 to TRBJ2-7, with 12 nucleotides matching TRBD2. V lost 6 bases to trimming and J lost 3 bases; unmatched junction nucleotides: 6. The CDR3 is 15 amino acids. CDR1 is MNHEY, CDR2 SMNVEV, per germline (reference sequence). In DNA, the CDR3 is TGTGCCAGCAGAACGGGACTAGCGGGCTTCTACGAGCAGTACTTC. This codes for CASRTGLAGFYEQYF.

The chain carries TRBV19 and TRBJ2-7; D is possibly TRBD1 (6 bases). V was clipped by 5 bases and J by 1 base, with 18 bases between them. Germline values: CDR1 LNHDA, CDR2 SQIVND (reference sequence). This CDR3 spans 16 amino acids. The CDR3 loop reads CASSFQTTGFSYEQYF. The CDR3 DNA sequence: TGTGCCAGTAGTTTCCAAACGACAGGTTTTTCCTACGAGCAGTACTTC. The full variable domain, rest sourced from reference TRBV19 and TRBJ2-7, is DGGITQSPKYLFRKEGQNVTLSCEQNLNHDAMYWYRQDPGQGLRLIYYSQIVNDFQKGDIAEGYSVSREKKESFPLTVTSAQKNPTAFYLCASSFQTTGFSYEQYFGPGTRLTVT.